These 11 T cell receptor beta chains share one sample of origin, sequenced in a study of shared clonotypes between healthy human individuals. CD8 cells regarded as naive lacked CD45RO, were positively chosen for CCR7, and omitted terminally differentiated effector memory CD45RA+ cells. The protocol was immunoSEQ multiplex PCR, while the TCRdb copy is restricted to in-frame clones and leaves out a portion. The sample yields some 2.1 million clones, approximately 92% seen once. Sequences were obtained from naive CD8+ T cells from PBMCs. These receptor sequences come from a man aged 18 to 35 in good health. Some clones in this sample may be carry-over from other donors' samples.

V and J are TRBV27 and TRBJ2-1; D is ambiguous. CDR1 and CDR2 from the germline V gene are MNHEY and SMNVEV (reference sequence). This CDR3 has 16 amino acids. V lost 6 bases and J lost 0, with 15 bases in between. CDR3 sequence (DNA): TGTGCCAGCAGCCACCGAGCTACCAGCTCCTACAATGAGCAGTTCTTC. This codes for CASSHRATSSYNEQFF.

The chain is built from TRBV6-5 and TRBJ2-7; D not certain. The length of the CDR3 is 13 residues. Germline CDR1 reads MNHEY; CDR2 reads SVGAGI. V gave up 2 bases and J gave up 5 bases, with 10 bases separating them. CDR3 bases: TGTGCCAGCAGTTACCGCGTGACAAACGAGCAGTACTTC. It yields the protein CASSYRVTNEQYF.

This chain links TRBV7-7 with TRBJ2-7; TRBD1 or TRBD2 may be the D gene (5 bases each). CDR1 and CDR2 (germline): SSHAT, FNYEAQ (reference sequence). This CDR3 spans 15 amino acids. Trimming cost V 5 bases and J 4 bases, with 18 bases left between them. CDR3 residues: CASSRPGRLWYEQYF. CDR3 coding DNA: TGTGCCAGCAGCCGACCGGGACGGTTGTGGTACGAGCAGTACTTC.

Concerning this clone: Additional DNA sequences in this sample encode the identical CDR3. V usage is TRBV29-1 and J usage is TRBJ2-1; unclear D gene. Per germline, CDR1 SQVTM and CDR2 ANQGSEA. Trimming left V 4 bases short and J 9 bases short, with 16 bases between. This CDR3 is built from 13 residues. CDR3 sequence: CSVGGLGLGEQFF. Written as DNA, the CDR3 is TGCAGCGTTGGAGGTCTAGGTCTAGGTGAGCAGTTCTTC.

The rearrangement links TRBV5-4 to TRBJ2-7; D gene uncertain. Germline V gene lookup returns CDR1 SGHNT and CDR2 YYREEE (reference sequence). The V gene lost 0 bases and the J gene lost 2 bases, with 12 bases spanning the gap. This CDR3 has 15 residues. This CDR3 reads CASSLDEYTTYEQYF. The CDR3 bases are TGTGCCAGCAGCTTGGATGAGTATACTACCTACGAGCAGTACTTC.

V and J are TRBV6-1 and TRBJ1-1, with D uncertain. The CDR3 loop spans 14 amino acids. Germline values: CDR1 MNHNS, CDR2 SASEGT. V was pared by 7 bases and J by 6 bases, with 18 bases between. CDR3 region: CASTTRRAGPEAFF. The CDR3 DNA reads TGTGCCAGCACCACGAGACGGGCTGGGCCTGAAGCTTTCTTT.

The chain combines TRBV27 with TRBJ2-5, with D unclear. The CDR3 covers 12 residues. Germline values: CDR1 MNHEY, CDR2 SMNVEV (reference sequence). Between the trimmed V and J ends, which lost 5 bases and 4 bases, there was a span of 8 bases. DNA for the CDR3: TGTGCCAGCAGTAATCTGCGAGAGACCCAGTACTTC. Its protein product is CASSNLRETQYF.

J is TRBJ1-1 and V is TRBV5-4; 7 bases align to TRBD1. The CDR3 totals 13 residues. Germline CDR1 SGHNT, CDR2 YYREEE (reference sequence). V gave up 4 bases and J gave up 3 bases; unmatched junction bases: 3. The CDR3 protein is CASSNDRDTEAFF. CDR3 in DNA: TGTGCCAGCAGCAACGACAGGGACACTGAAGCTTTCTTT.

V and J are TRBV10-3 and TRBJ2-1; D ambiguous. Germline V gene sequence: CDR1 ENHRY, CDR2 SYGVKD. V was pared by 0 bases and J by 5 bases, with 8 bases between. CDR3 length: 14 amino acids. The CDR3 protein is CAISESGINNEQFF. The CDR3 bases are TGTGCCATCAGTGAGTCTGGGATAAACAATGAGCAGTTCTTC.

A remark on this clone: The same CDR3 can be traced to other DNA sequences in this sample. V is TRBV9 and J is TRBJ2-7; 7 nucleotides line up with TRBD1. The length of the CDR3 is 14 residues. V shed 0 bases and J 2 bases; nucleotides not matched to a gene: 2. Germline V CDR1 and CDR2: SGDLS, YYNGEE. In nucleotides, the CDR3 is TGTGCCAGCAGCGTAGAAGGGACAGCCTACGAGCAGTACTTC. Its protein product is CASSVEGTAYEQYF.

Details on this clone: Other nucleotide sequences from this sample produce the same CDR3. This chain connects TRBV6-6 to TRBJ1-2; a possible D gene is TRBD1 (5 bases). The CDR3 totals 14 residues. Germline CDR1 and CDR2: MNHNY and SVGAGI (reference sequence). The V and J ends lost 0 bases and 3 bases respectively, with 8 bases between them. Written as DNA, the CDR3 is TGTGCCAGCAGTTACTCGGGGGGAGACTATGGCTACACCTTC. Its translation: CASSYSGGDYGYTF.